The 7 T cell receptor beta chains reported below all come from one sample, sequenced in a study of blood T cells in healthy people across ages. A second PCR of about 7 to 12 cycles used a sample-barcoded 5' primer and a J-beta primer mix. TCRdb ran MiXCR on the 5' RACE reads and lists one entry per CDR3 protein. Of about a million distinct CDR3 sequences in the sample, roughly 51% were seen once. The sample taken for sequencing was blood. These receptors were collected from a woman aged 55-70 years in good health.

J is TRBJ2-1 and V is TRBV5-1, with TRBD2 matching over 10 bases. The V segment lost 4 bases and the J segment 6 bases; nucleotides outside the gene matches: 4. The CDR3 covers 14 residues. Germline CDR1 SGHRS, CDR2 YFSETQ. In nucleotides, the CDR3 is TGCGCCAGCAGCCAAATAGCGGGGGGCAATGAGCAGTTCTTC. This encodes CASSQIAGGNEQFF.

The J gene is TRBJ2-2, the V gene TRBV29-1; D gene uncertain. The CDR3 runs to 12 residues. Germline loops: CDR1 SQVTM, CDR2 ANQGSEA. Trimming removed 7 bases from V and 5 bases from J, with 11 bases in between. The CDR3 region is CSAPLGTGELFF. The CDR3 nucleotides are TGCAGCGCTCCCCTTGGAACCGGGGAGCTGTTTTTT.

The chain employs TRBV11-3 and TRBJ2-2; D may be TRBD1 (5 bases). Germline CDR1 SGHNT, CDR2 YENEEA. The CDR3 loop spans 13 amino acids. The V end lost 6 bases, the J end lost 3 bases, and 8 bases lay between the germline ends. Written as DNA, the CDR3 is TGTGCCAGCAGTCGACAGTACACCGGGGAGCTGTTTTTT. Translation gives CASSRQYTGELFF.

The chain links TRBV28 to TRBJ2-5; TRBD2 aligns across 9 bases. Gene TRBJ2-7 matches the end of the DNA better, so the J call may be wrong. This CDR3 region has 15 residues. Germline V lookup: CDR1 MDHEN, CDR2 SYDVKM. This chain's CDR3 is CASSSTAGGEDEQYF. In nucleotides, the CDR3 is TGTGCCAGCAGTTCCACGGCGGGAGGGGAGGACGAGCAGTACTTC.

This chain links TRBV20-1 with TRBJ2-7, with 12 bases fitting TRBD2. This CDR3 is 14 amino acids long. Germline V gene lookup returns CDR1 DFQATT and CDR2 SNEGSKA (reference sequence). The V and J ends lost 6 bases and 6 bases, in that order; junction bases with no gene match: 9. CDR3 in DNA: TGCAGTGCCTTCCTAGCGGGAGGGCTCCCCGAGCAGTACTTC. It specifies CSAFLAGGLPEQYF.

As to this clonotype: A read error is possible here, since a much larger clone lies one base away. The chain uses TRBV5-6 and TRBJ1-2, with D unclear. Looked up from germline, CDR1 is SGHDT and CDR2 is YYEEEE. The V end lost 4 bases, the J end lost 4 bases, and 11 bases lay between the germline ends. The CDR3 spans 13 residues. DNA of the CDR3: TGTGCCAGCAGCCTCAGCCCTCTCTATGGCTACACCTTC. Its translation: CASSLSPLYGYTF.

This clonotype was seen just once. V and J are TRBV4-1 and TRBJ1-6, with a possible D match to TRBD1 (5 bases). CDR3 length: 16 residues. Trimming took 1 base from V and 6 from J, leaving 13 bases between them. Looked up from germline, CDR1 is MGHRA and CDR2 is YSYEKL. In DNA, the CDR3 is TGCGCCAGCAGCCAAGGGGACCCGGGAACTAATTCACCCCTCCACTTT. Protein product: CASSQGDPGTNSPLHF.